This record concerns one TCR beta chain sequence. No cognate antigen has been identified for it. The input lacks base qualities; no much larger clone sits a single base away. Including the terminal cysteine and phenylalanine, the CDR3 comprises 16 residues. CDR3 DNA is the only sequence kept; it has 48 bases, read in frame from the first base. The junction shows trimming of 7 bases on V and 4 bases on J, plus 22 bases between the germline ends. The germline V gene specifies SNHLY as CDR1 and FYNNEI as CDR2. The data stem from a study of cytomegalovirus exposure and HLA in healthy donors listed by TCRdb under 2017. Turning to the overall study: An earlier analysis of approximately 640 of the donors reported about 250 Gb of sequence data and 117 million unique TCR beta sequences from about 180 million T cells. Rather than drawing on any new phenotypic data, the later analysis identified candidate immune exposures from TCR beta sequences and the way those sequences occurred across donors. An earlier analysis of about 620 of the donors applied high-throughput TCR beta sequencing to assess whether each TCR beta V gene segment acted as functional or pseudogenic. The study used immunosequencing to profile the T cell repertoires of some 600 subjects and linked those repertoires to cytomegalovirus serostatus. Across around 400 genotyped donors of the cohort, an average of about 240,000 unique TCR beta nucleotide sequences per donor were sequenced, and roughly 17% of those sequences were non-productive. An early release that covered about 600 HLA-typed donors contained about 290 gigabases of sequencing data and 65 million to 100 million unique TCR sequences. The number of donors typed differed by locus, with about 620-630 for A, B, C, DRB1 and DQB1, approximately 500 for DQA1, 606 for DPA1, and 450 to 480 for DPB1. To predict cytomegalovirus infection status, the study brought together high-throughput TCR immunosequencing, statistical association of individual TCRs with disease status, and machine learning. Four to six DR-DQ haplotypes were handled as single units for association and clustering because linkage in the cohort was strong. In addition to the first cohort of several hundred subjects, a separate validation cohort of 120 different subjects was used. The aim of the study was to test whether cataloging public T cell receptors could identify signatures of past pathogen exposure. A later analysis re-analyzed previously published TCR beta repertoires from approximately 670 donors and added high-resolution HLA genotyping to study TCR occurrence patterns. Of the approximately 400 genotyped donors, roughly 76% were placed in the genetic ancestry cluster associated with self-reported Caucasian donors. Both class I and class II loci were covered by HLA typing, at four-digit resolution. Genome-wide SNP genotypes for about 65% of the roughly 670 donors were used in a later genetic analysis, which treated that subset as a discovery cohort. All discovery cohort repertoires had been generated on a single sequencing platform. Alongside the repertoire data, information on donor age, sex, ethnicity and CMV serostatus was compiled. Summary of the overall study and its limitations: Because counts were too low, roughly 17 rarely observed V segments, including chromosome 9 orphons, were left out of the earlier analysis of approximately 500 of the donors. When HLA alleles, especially DR and DQ, strongly co-occurred, TCR associations were difficult to assign to individual alleles. The authors suggested that the approach could potentially be generalized to other disease states and immunological phenotypes. Several of the top co-occurrence clusters appeared to be linked to parvovirus B19, influenza, CMV and Epstein-Barr virus, according to a later analysis. Because the 87-base-pair reads could not distinguish some IMGT-functional V segments, including TRBV6-2 and TRBV6-3, those segments were excluded. Only TCR beta chains were sequenced in this cohort, and the absence of alpha or paired-chain data limited detectable features. A later genetic analysis reported fewer N-insertions in productive TCRs among donors in an Asian-associated ancestry cluster than the roughly 690-donor mean. Because HLA typing was missing for some donors at each locus, association tests included only the typed subset. A later analysis found that HLA-associated TCR beta chains were more clonally expanded and had lower generation probabilities than equally common non-associated chains. The presence/absence analyses assumed that sequencing depth was roughly uniform across donors, and that assumption may not be true. A later genetic analysis associated a missense DCLRE1C variant with V-gene and J-gene trimming of TCR beta chains, and an independent cohort replicated the association. A later analysis associated about 18,000 TCR beta sequences with specific HLA alleles at a false discovery rate of 0.05. A later analysis found that TCR association rates varied across HLA loci, with DRB1 alleles showing the most associated TCRs and HLA-C alleles the fewest. Most TCR sequences were observed very rarely across donors, whereas some public TCRs were present in many individuals. A further reported finding was that TCR beta sequences accurately predicted the HLA-A and HLA-B alleles for most subjects in the first cohort. According to a later analysis, most CMV-associated TCR beta chains appeared to be HLA-restricted, and the HLA associations seemed to be driven largely by CMV exposure. The only immune exposure information available for the cohort was CMV serostatus. Linkage disequilibrium might explain the correlated functional status among segregating V segments, but an unknown experimental factor could not be ruled out. In an earlier analysis of approximately 600 of the donors, most TCR beta V segments were observed in productive rearrangements about 90% or about 30% of the time, broadly matching IMGT annotations. A cluster of highly shared sequence variants was judged likely to represent a technical artifact of the sequencing pipeline. Cytomegalovirus status was reported to be diagnosed by the classifier with high specificity and sensitivity in both the original and validation cohorts. A few of the identified cytomegalovirus-associated TCR beta chains were confirmed in vitro to be specific for cytomegalovirus antigens. The study listed over 150 TCR beta chains as associated with cytomegalovirus.

In total, 630 or so healthy bone marrow donors made up the cohort. Cohort members were all nominally healthy when sampled, although unrecorded immune exposures were likely present. Of the approximately 670 cohort members, around 290 had a positive CMV serostatus and 350 to 450 had a negative one, while no CMV serostatus was recorded for the donor. Every donor gave a peripheral blood sample, and the peripheral blood mononuclear cells from that sample were used for TCR beta sequencing. The Qiagen DNeasy Blood Extraction Kit was used to extract genomic DNA from the blood cell samples. Library preparation used the immunoSEQ multiplex PCR assay. For the multiplex PCR, a mixture combining 60 forward primers for TCR Vbeta segments and 13 reverse primers for TCR Jbeta segments was used. The CDR3 region of rearranged TCR beta genes was amplified from genomic DNA by a multiplex PCR assay. The Illumina HiSeq System was used to sequence the amplified TCR beta libraries as 87-base-pair reads. Per the original workflow: A later analysis counted about 80 million unique TCR beta chains across the 670 or so repertoires, and around 9.9 million of these chains were shared by at least two donors. A nearest-neighbor algorithm error-corrected the raw reads and collapsed the reads into unique sequences, merging closely related sequences to remove PCR and sequencing errors. V, D and J gene segments were assigned by aligning CDR3 sequences to IMGT reference sequences. For a sequence to be retained, a match of at least six nucleotides was required to both a V gene segment and a J gene segment. A rearrangement was called productive if the CDR3 had no stop codons and remained in frame with V and J, and every other rearrangement was called non-productive. CDR3 was defined by IMGT convention, running from the second conserved V-encoded cysteine to the conserved J-encoded phenylalanine. In an earlier analysis of approximately 590 of the donors, sequences lacking an unambiguous match to a single V gene segment were excluded. An earlier analysis of several hundred of the donors called V segments functional above 56.7% productive rearrangements and segregating when the between-donor standard deviation exceeded 5%. A statistical classification framework was built for diagnosing cytomegalovirus status from the catalog of TCR beta chain sequences. In a later analysis, TCR nucleotide sequences were compared against IMGT/GENE-DB human TR gene sequences so that V and J genes could be assigned. A later analysis assigned CDR3 sequences and most-parsimonious VDJ recombination scenarios with the TCRdist pipeline. In a later analysis, each TCR beta chain was defined by its CDR3 amino acid sequence together with its V-gene family, and reads without a unique V-gene family were excluded. To address suspected cross-contamination and a sequencing artifact, a later analysis removed around 600 highly shared, low-generation-probability nucleotide sequences. In a later analysis, a clonal expansion index for each public chain was calculated from normalized within-repertoire ranks of inferred template counts. In a later analysis, generation probabilities were computed with a VDJ recombination model fitted to out-of-frame rearrangements, and the resulting probabilities were checked against IGoR. Hypergeometric tests were used in a later analysis to score TCR-TCR, TCR-HLA and TCR-CMV co-occurrence, with a repertoire-size bias correction applied to the TCR pairs. In a later analysis, false discovery rates were estimated by permuting HLA or CMV assignments 20 times. In a later analysis, co-occurring TCRs were grouped using DBSCAN, and TCRdist sequence similarity was added for clustering within HLA-allele-positive subsets. For co-occurrence clustering, repertoires with fewer than 30,000 or more than 120,000 public chains were excluded, along with four or five repertoires with anomalous nucleotide sharing. TCRdb took over this immuneACCESS table, retaining in-frame rearrangements with V and J assigned. Such tables are incomplete; in checked studies, under half of the missing clones stem from an unresolved V gene, and the remainder is unexplained. Clonal size and the V and J genes are those of that table, whereas D and trimming came from the DNA. Present in this sample are about 91,000 clones, around 60% of which were seen just once. The ten most abundant clones make up roughly 2.5% of the sample.

The receptor was derived from a human donor in good health. The sequenced sample was PBMCs. In this chain, TRBV2 is recombined with TRBJ1-2, with TRBD1 tentatively as D gene (6 bases match). The CDR3 amino acid sequence is: CASMGDLGAVRYGYTF. Read as DNA, the sequence is TGTGCCAGCATGGGGGATTTGGGGGCTGTGCGCTATGGCTACACCTTC.